This T cell receptor (beta chain) was sequenced during a study of blood T cell repertoires in COVID-19. Generated by immunoSEQ multiplex PCR, the TCRdb table keeps only in-frame clones and is missing some. The sample consists of 200,000 to 250,000 clones, roughly 77% of them appearing once. After removal of 10 bases from V and 4 bases from J, the junction contained 4 bases not matched to a gene. The CDR3 is made up of 13 amino acids. Germline loops: CDR1 SNHLY, CDR2 FYNNEI. Sequenced material: PBMCs or T cells enriched from blood (not recorded which). The clonotype comes from a man aged 40-50 years who had recovered from COVID-19. The V and J genes are TRBV2 and TRBJ2-5; 12 bases are a match to TRBD2. The CDR3 is CATTSGRLETQYF. The CDR3 DNA sequence: TGTGCCACAACTAGCGGGAGGTTAGAGACCCAGTACTTC. The entire variable domain, with the rest obtained from reference TRBV2 and TRBJ2-5, is as follows: EPEVTQTPSHQVTQMGQEVILRCVPISNHLYFYWYRQILGQKVEFLVSFYNNEISEKSEIFDDQFSVERPDGSNFTLKIRSTKLEDSAMYFCATTSGRLETQYFGPGTRLLVL.